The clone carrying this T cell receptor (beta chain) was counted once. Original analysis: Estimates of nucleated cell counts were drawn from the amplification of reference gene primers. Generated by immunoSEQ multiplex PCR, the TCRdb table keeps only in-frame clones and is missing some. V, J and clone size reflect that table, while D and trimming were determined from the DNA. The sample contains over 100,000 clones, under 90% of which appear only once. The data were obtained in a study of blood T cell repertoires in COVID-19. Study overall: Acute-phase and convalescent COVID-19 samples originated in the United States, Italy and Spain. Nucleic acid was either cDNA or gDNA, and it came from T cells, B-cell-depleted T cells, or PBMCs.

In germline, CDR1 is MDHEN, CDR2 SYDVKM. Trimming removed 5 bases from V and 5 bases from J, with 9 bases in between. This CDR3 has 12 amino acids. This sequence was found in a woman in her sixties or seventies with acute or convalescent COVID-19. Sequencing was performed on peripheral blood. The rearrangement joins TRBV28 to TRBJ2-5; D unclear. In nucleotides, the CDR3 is TGTGCCAGCAGTCCGACTCGGGAGACCCAGTACTTC. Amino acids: CASSPTRETQYF.